The 23 T cell receptor beta chains below were found in one sample sequenced in a study of blood T cell repertoires in COVID-19. Assay: immunoSEQ multiplex PCR; the TCRdb copy retains only in-frame clones and omits some. The sample holds around 70,000 clones, roughly 80% seen once. The material sequenced was peripheral blood. Receptors originate from a human donor in a cohort sampled during active COVID-19.

The gene calls are TRBV7-2 and TRBJ1-6, with a possible D match to TRBD1 (5 bases). The CDR3 is made up of 14 amino acids. Germline assignment: CDR1 SGHTA and CDR2 FQGNSA. Trimming stripped 3 bases from V and 7 bases from J, with 10 bases between. The CDR3 coding sequence is TGTGCCAGCAGCTTCCCTCAGGGAAATTCACCCCTCCACTTT. Its translation is CASSFPQGNSPLHF.

The CDR3 DNA follows: TGTGCCACCAGTGATTCCGGGACAATCTCCTACAATGAGCAGTTCTTC. It is translated as CATSDSGTISYNEQFF. J is TRBJ2-1 and V is TRBV24-1; D might be TRBD1 (6 bases). Germline V CDR1 and CDR2: KGHDR, SFDVKD. CDR3 length: 16 residues. V shed 2 bases and J shed 0 bases, with 10 bases lying between them.

The chain recombines TRBV18 with TRBJ2-2; TRBD1 matches 8 bases. Trimming cost V 2 bases and J 6 bases; bases outside gene matches: 8. The CDR3 spans 16 residues. Per germline, CDR1 KGHSH and CDR2 LQKENI. CDR3 nucleotide sequence: TGTGCCAGCTCACCATTACTCGGACAGGGAGCCGGGGAGCTGTTTTTT. It translates to CASSPLLGQGAGELFF.

V gene TRBV20-1 combines with J gene TRBJ2-5, with TRBD1 as a possible D gene (5 bases). The CDR3 has 10 amino acids. V shed 6 bases and J shed 3 bases, with 5 bases lying between them. Germline assignment: CDR1 DFQATT and CDR2 SNEGSKA (reference sequence). CDR3 coding DNA: TGCAGTGCCAGGGAAGAGACCCAGTACTTC. Its protein product is CSAREETQYF.

The chain uses TRBV11-3 and TRBJ2-5; possibly TRBD2 for D (5 bases). CDR1 SGHNT and CDR2 YENEEA come from the germline V gene. This CDR3 has 16 residues. Trimming removed 5 bases from V and 3 bases from J, with 19 bases in between. CDR3 in amino acids: CASSQGGVAREETQYF. In DNA form, the CDR3 reads TGTGCCAGCAGCCAAGGAGGAGTGGCACGGGAAGAGACCCAGTACTTC.

This clone has a single count. V and J are TRBV25-1 and TRBJ2-2; the match to TRBD1 covers 10 bases. Germline CDR1 reads MGHDK; CDR2 reads SYGVNS. This CDR3 has 17 amino acids. Unmatched junction bases numbered 12, after V lost 6 bases and J lost 5 bases. CDR3 amino acids: CASRGNAGTGVTGELFF. CDR3 DNA: TGTGCCAGCAGAGGGAATGCCGGGACAGGGGTGACCGGGGAGCTGTTTTTT.

The rearrangement uses TRBV18 and TRBJ1-1, with D unresolved. The CDR3 is made up of 16 amino acids. Trimming stripped 1 base from V and 0 bases from J, with 12 bases between. Germline V gives CDR1 KGHSH, CDR2 LQKENI. As DNA, the CDR3 is TGTGCCAGCTCACCACTGGAGGAACTAATGAACACTGAAGCTTTCTTT. This translates into CASSPLEELMNTEAFF.

The rearrangement uses TRBV10-3 and TRBJ2-2; possible D gene TRBD1, 7 bases. The V gene's germline CDR1 is ENHRY and CDR2 SYGVKD. CDR3 length: 15 amino acids. V gave up 6 bases and J gave up 3 bases, with 14 bases separating them. The CDR3 spells CAIRPGGPHTGELFF. The CDR3 nucleotides read TGTGCCATCAGACCAGGGGGGCCCCACACCGGGGAGCTGTTTTTT.

Of note for this clone: Its ends do not fully match the called genes, so a read error is possible. The chain employs TRBV7-7 and TRBJ2-2; 10 bases align to TRBD1. Germline-derived CDR1 and CDR2 are SSHAT and FNYEAQ (reference sequence). The CDR3 loop spans 15 amino acids. The CDR3 DNA reads TGTGCTAGCAGCCTCGGGACAGGGGACACCGGGGAGCTGTTTTTT. Translation gives CASSLGTGDTGELFF.

This chain links TRBV11-2 with TRBJ1-3; D remains unclear. V dropped 5 bases and J dropped 2 bases, with 16 bases sitting between them. From germline, CDR1 is SGHAT and CDR2 FQNNGV. This CDR3 has 16 amino acids. CDR3 in amino acids: CASSTSTGRAGNTIYF. The CDR3 DNA sequence: TGTGCCAGCAGCACAAGTACCGGGAGGGCTGGAAACACCATATATTTT.

The chain couples TRBV29-1 to TRBJ2-1; 11 bases line up with TRBD2. The CDR3 runs 14 residues. V was clipped by 8 bases and J by 5 bases; unmatched bases: 8. CDR1 SQVTM and CDR2 ANQGSEA come from the germline V gene. Written as DNA, the CDR3 is TGCAGCCCCTTACTAGCGGGAGTTCACAATGAGCAGTTCTTC. This codes for CSPLLAGVHNEQFF.

The rearrangement uses TRBV5-6 and TRBJ1-6; D call uncertain. Per germline, CDR1 SGHDT and CDR2 YYEEEE. This CDR3 has 14 residues. V lost 5 bases and J 7 bases, leaving 13 bases between the germline ends. DNA for the CDR3: TGTGCCAGCAGAGGACTGTCGGGAAATTCACCCCTCCACTTT. It yields the protein CASRGLSGNSPLHF.

The V gene is TRBV10-3, the J gene TRBJ1-1; 7 bases match TRBD1. The length of the CDR3 is 14 residues. Germline V gene lookup returns CDR1 ENHRY and CDR2 SYGVKD. V dropped 6 bases and J dropped 0; count of bases not matched to a gene: 4. The CDR3 reads CAISPTGMNTEAFF. DNA for the CDR3: TGTGCCATCAGCCCGACAGGGATGAACACTGAAGCTTTCTTT.

The V and J genes are TRBV19 and TRBJ2-2; perhaps TRBD1 as D (6 bases). CDR1 and CDR2 from the germline V gene are LNHDA and SQIVND (reference sequence). V was shortened by 5 bases and J by 2 bases, with 12 bases between the two germline ends. The CDR3 is made up of 15 amino acids. The CDR3 DNA sequence: TGTGCCAGTAGTTCCCTTGGGACAAACACCGGGGAGCTGTTTTTT. Its translation: CASSSLGTNTGELFF.

The chain combines TRBV14 with TRBJ2-7; 11 nucleotides line up with TRBD2. Germline-derived CDR1 and CDR2 are SGHDN and FVKESK. There are 15 residues in the CDR3. V was pared by 1 base and J by 3 bases, with 2 bases of the junction left unmatched. The CDR3 protein is CASSQAGLADYEQYF. In DNA form, the CDR3 reads TGTGCCAGCAGCCAAGCGGGACTAGCGGACTACGAGCAGTACTTC.

J is TRBJ2-1 and V is TRBV2; D call uncertain. Germline assignment: CDR1 SNHLY and CDR2 FYNNEI. The germline V and J ends were trimmed by 1 base and 1 base, with 8 bases remaining between them. The CDR3 loop spans 15 amino acids. Written as DNA, the CDR3 is TGTGCCAGCAGTGAAGACTCTCTATCCTACAATGAGCAGTTCTTC. Translated: CASSEDSLSYNEQFF.

The CDR3 reads CASSLGGGAGGRDEQYF. CDR3 nucleotides: TGTGCCAGCAGTTTAGGGGGTGGCGCAGGGGGCCGGGACGAGCAGTACTTC. The genes are TRBV28 and TRBJ2-7; 8 bases line up with TRBD1. Unmatched junction bases numbered 14, after V lost 2 bases and J lost 5 bases. The CDR3 spans 17 residues. The V gene's germline CDR1 is MDHEN and CDR2 SYDVKM.

This clone was seen only a few times. V usage is TRBV3-1 (or the pseudogene TRBV3-2) and J usage is TRBJ1-6; D is possibly TRBD1 (5 bases). Germline V gene lookup returns CDR1 LGHDT and CDR2 YNNKEL (reference sequence). The germline V and J ends were trimmed by 7 bases and 11 bases, with 15 bases remaining between them. CDR3 length: 13 residues. CDR3 in amino acids: CASTLRGGAPLHF. In DNA form, the CDR3 reads TGTGCCAGCACCCTAAGGGGAGGTGCACCCCTCCACTTT.

This clone has a handful of counts. This CDR3 reads CASSVLGPGELFF. In DNA form, the CDR3 reads TGTGCCAGCAGCGTCCTAGGCCCCGGGGAGCTGTTTTTT. V and J are TRBV2 and TRBJ2-2; D uncertain. The CDR3 runs 13 residues. V was trimmed by 6 bases and J by 6 bases, leaving 11 bases between them. Germline CDR1 SNHLY, CDR2 FYNNEI.

This clone occurred a few times. The chain is built from TRBV5-8 and TRBJ2-1; 9 bases are a match to TRBD1. CDR1 SGHTS and CDR2 YDEGEE come from the germline V gene. J gave up 4 bases and V 3 bases, and 8 bases lay outside the gene matches. The CDR3 sequence is 16 residues long. The CDR3 loop reads CASSSLGQGPYNEQFF. DNA for the CDR3: TGTGCCAGCAGCTCCCTGGGACAGGGCCCTTACAATGAGCAGTTCTTC. Combining the CDR3 with reference TRBV5-8 and TRBJ2-1 gives the whole variable domain EAGVTQSPTHLIKTRGQQATLRCSPISGHTSVYWYQQALGLGLQFLLWYDEGEERNRGNFPPRFSGRQFPNYSSELNVNALELEDSALYLCASSSLGQGPYNEQFFGPGTRLTVL.

The rearrangement joins TRBV4-3 to TRBJ2-1; perhaps TRBD2 as D (5 bases). Germline CDR1 is LGHNA and CDR2 is YSLEER. The CDR3 consists of 13 residues. The ends were cut back, 5 bases at V and 7 bases at J, with 12 bases in the middle. The CDR3 DNA reads as TGCGCCAGCAGCGGACGGACGGGGAATGAGCAGTTCTTC. This sequence encodes CASSGRTGNEQFF.

The table lists this clone with a count of one. This sequence joins TRBV7-2 and TRBJ2-7; maybe TRBD1 (6 bases). Per the germline V gene, CDR1 is SGHTA and CDR2 is FQGNSA. Between the trimmed V and J ends, which lost 5 bases and 0 bases, there was a span of 11 bases. This CDR3 region has 14 residues. The chain's CDR3 is CASSTGHLSYEQYF. The DNA of the CDR3 is TGTGCCAGCAGCACGGGACACCTCTCCTACGAGCAGTACTTC. Supplemented by reference TRBV7-2 and TRBJ2-7, the full variable domain reads GAGVSQSPSNKVTEKGKDVELRCDPISGHTALYWYRQSLGQGLEFLIYFQGNSAPDKSGLPSDRFSAERTGGSVSTLTIQRTQQEDSAVYLCASSTGHLSYEQYFGPGTRLTVT.

This clone occurred a few times. V is TRBV24-1 and J is TRBJ1-5; D perhaps matches TRBD1 (5 bases). The CDR3 length is 14 residues. Trimming pared 2 bases from V and 6 bases from J, leaving 10 bases between. Germline assignment: CDR1 KGHDR and CDR2 SFDVKD. The CDR3 DNA is TGTGCCACCAGTGATTCAGGGAACAGTCAGCCCCAGCATTTT. Translating gives CATSDSGNSQPQHF.